This T cell receptor beta chain originates from a study of radiotherapy plus CTLA-4 blockade in lung cancer. Study summary: Of the patients, around 17% showed objective responses and around 29% attained disease control. Study-level points and caveats: The study found tumor-derived TCR clones expanded in blood after radiotherapy plus ipilimumab.

The V gene's germline CDR1 is SGHAT and CDR2 FQNNGV. The CDR3 is made up of 15 amino acids. Trimming took 0 bases from V and 11 from J, leaving 17 bases between them. Worth noting for this clone: Its antigen is still unknown.

Profiled with immunoSEQ multiplex PCR; TCRdb holds only in-frame clones, not every one. This table holds tens of thousands of clones, roughly 78% found once. Chemo-refractory metastatic non-small-cell lung cancer patients received focal radiation with ipilimumab CTLA-4 blockade. The clonotype originates from a human donor with non-small cell lung cancer who had a complete response to radiotherapy plus ipilimumab. The V gene is TRBV11-2, the J gene TRBJ2-1; perhaps TRBD2 as D (6 bases). Here the sequenced sample was peripheral blood, taken from a patient treated with radiotherapy plus ipilimumab. The CDR3 loop reads CASSLEALAEWQQFF. CDR3 in DNA: TGTGCCAGCAGCTTAGAGGCACTAGCAGAGTGGCAGCAGTTCTTC.